The sequence of this T cell receptor (beta chain) was determined in a study of cytomegalovirus exposure and HLA in healthy donors. Study background: The same platform as the roughly 670 first-cohort repertoires was used for the roughly 130 validation repertoires, a later analysis reported. Study observations and caveats: Researchers catalogued 160 or so TCR beta chains as cytomegalovirus-associated. Reportedly, cytomegalovirus status was diagnosed with high sensitivity and specificity. The tendency of first-cohort TCR clusters to co-occur in the 90 to 150 validation repertoires was the finding of a later analysis.

For this clone: What it binds is not known.

Sequencing used immunoSEQ multiplex PCR; TCRdb keeps in-frame clones, though not all of them. The sample yields roughly 47,000 clones, over 85% seen once. The germline V and J ends were trimmed by 1 base and 4 bases, with 12 bases remaining between them. The CDR3 length is 15 residues. Germline V lookup: CDR1 LNHDA, CDR2 SQIVND (reference sequence). Sequencing was carried out using PBMCs. The rearrangement uses TRBV19 and TRBJ2-3, with a possible D match to TRBD2 (5 bases). The clonotype comes from a woman younger than 35 in good health and CMV-seronegative. The DNA for the CDR3 is TGTGCCAGTAGTATAGTTCCGGGAATCGCAGATACGCAGTATTTT. This translates into CASSIVPGIADTQYF.